This TCR beta chain was documented in a study of lymphopenia after photon versus proton radiotherapy. A note on this clone: Its matching antigen is unknown.

Study-level results: Photon-treated patients lost naive T cells and TCR diversity; proton-treated stayed stable. After the lymphocyte nadir, photon-treated repertoires showed oligoclonal expansion, especially of CD8+ Temra cells.

The repertoire was sequenced with immunoSEQ multiplex PCR; TCRdb's copy has only in-frame clones and lacks some. The sample contains under 80,000 clones, around 86% of which appear only once. V was trimmed by 3 bases and J by 3 bases, leaving 15 bases between them. This CDR3 has 15 amino acids. Germline CDR1 MNHEY, CDR2 SMNVEV (reference sequence). This sample comprised peripheral blood, obtained from a patient treated with photon-based radiotherapy. V gene TRBV27 combines with J gene TRBJ2-7; no firm D call. This receptor was taken from a man between 40 and 49 years old with gastric cancer. Here the CDR3 DNA reads TGTGCCAGCAGTTTGGGCAGGAGTGCTCTCTACGAGCAGTACTTC. It is translated as CASSLGRSALYEQYF.